This TCR beta chain was sequenced in a study of T cell repertoires in cytomegalovirus infection. Study-level background: Researchers turned to recently identified HLA-C-restricted CMV epitopes as well as well-studied HLA-B-restricted ones. It was the public TCR beta signatures that indicated both CMV infection and matching HLA type.

This clonotype was counted ten times or more. Its specificity is unknown. Germline V gene lookup returns CDR1 SEHNR and CDR2 FQNEAQ (reference sequence). V shed 1 base and J 4 bases; nucleotides not matched to a gene: 21. This CDR3 has 22 residues. TCRdb ran MiXCR on the reads and lists one entry per CDR3 protein. The data contain around 78,000 distinct CDR3 sequences, roughly 40% of them seen just once; the ten biggest clones take up just over 90%. Study-level results: It was HLA-C-restricted CMV-specific TCR beta clonotypes that dominated the response ex vivo.

Sequenced here: CD8+ T cells from cultured PBMCs, sampled from culture after CMV antigen stimulation. The clonotype comes from a human donor in good health (CMV status not recorded). Some clones in this sample may be carry-over from other donors' samples. The chain recombines TRBV7-9 with TRBJ2-2; 10 bases map to TRBD2. This CDR3 reads CASSLDSGTSVSQTTSTGELFF. The DNA of the CDR3 is TGTGCCAGCAGCTTAGACTCCGGGACTAGCGTATCCCAAACCACAAGCACCGGGGAGCTGTTTTTT.